Following are 9 T cell receptor beta chains from one sample sequenced in a study of blood T cell repertoires in COVID-19. Generated by immunoSEQ multiplex PCR, the TCRdb table keeps only in-frame clones and is missing some. The sample consists of a few hundred thousand clones, around 80% of them appearing once. Sequenced: peripheral blood. The receptor set was obtained from a woman aged 45-60 years with acute or convalescent COVID-19.

This clone was seen once. The V gene is TRBV3-1 (or the pseudogene TRBV3-2), the J gene TRBJ2-1; D is undetermined. The germline V gene encodes CDR1 LGHDT and CDR2 YNNKEL (reference sequence). Trimming removed 4 bases at V and 3 bases at J, with 10 bases between. The CDR3 is 14 amino acids. The CDR3 region is CASSPPQNYNEQFF. The CDR3 DNA follows: TGTGCCAGCAGCCCCCCCCAGAACTACAATGAGCAGTTCTTC.

This sequence joins TRBV6-2 or TRBV6-3 and TRBJ2-4; 7 positions match TRBD1. Losses at the gene ends were 5 bases for V and 2 bases for J; bases not matched to a gene: 9. This CDR3 is built from 16 residues. Per the germline V gene, CDR1 is MNHEY and CDR2 is SVGEGT. The CDR3 reads CASSLELTGTKNIQYF. CDR3 DNA sequence: TGTGCCAGCAGTCTCGAACTGACAGGGACCAAAAACATTCAGTACTTC.

The chain carries TRBV25-1 and TRBJ1-2; maybe TRBD1 (5 bases). Trimming shortened V by 9 bases and J by 8 bases, and 16 bases separated the two germline ends. CDR3 length: 12 residues. CDR1 MGHDK and CDR2 SYGVNS come from the germline V gene. This CDR3 is CASTHGGMGYTF. DNA of the CDR3: TGTGCCAGTACTCACGGGGGAATGGGCTACACCTTC.

J is TRBJ1-1 and V is TRBV6-5; 9 bases fit TRBD1. Germline V gives CDR1 MNHEY, CDR2 SVGAGI. CDR3 length equals 15 residues. Trimming took 0 bases from V and 10 from J; bases not matched to a gene: 9. CDR3 protein: CASSYSGGQGPVAFF. In DNA form, the CDR3 reads TGTGCCAGCAGTTACTCGGGAGGACAGGGGCCTGTAGCTTTCTTT.

This clone came up a few times. The CDR3 region is CASSFMGTGGYGYTF. CDR3 bases: TGTGCCAGCAGCTTTATGGGGACAGGGGGCTATGGCTACACCTTC. J is TRBJ1-2 and V is TRBV5-4; TRBD1 matches 11 bases. Losses at the gene ends were 2 bases for V and 4 bases for J; bases not matched to a gene: 4. Per germline, CDR1 SGHNT and CDR2 YYREEE (reference sequence). This CDR3 has 15 residues. Using reference TRBV5-4 and TRBJ1-2 for the parts outside the CDR3, the full variable domain is ETGVTQSPTHLIKTRGQQVTLRCSSQSGHNTVSWYQQALGQGPQFIFQYYREEENGRGNFPPRFSGLQFPNYSSELNVNALELDDSALYLCASSFMGTGGYGYTFGSGTRLTVV.

Here the CDR3 DNA reads TGCGCCAGCAGAGGAGCGACTTCCTACGAGCAGTACTTC. As protein: CASRGATSYEQYF. The rearrangement links TRBV10-2 to TRBJ2-7; D uncertain. The CDR3 has 13 residues. V gave up 6 bases and J gave up 1 base, with 10 bases separating them. The germline V gene encodes CDR1 WSHSY and CDR2 SAAADI.

The CDR3 coding sequence is TGTGCCGGGAAGGCGGGGTCGGGCTGGGATACGCAGTATTTT. Its protein is CAGKAGSGWDTQYF. The chain combines TRBV30 with TRBJ2-3; tentatively, D is TRBD2 (6 bases). Looked up from germline, CDR1 is GTSNPN and CDR2 is SVGIG (reference sequence). This CDR3 comprises 14 residues. The V gene lost 8 bases and the J gene lost 6 bases, with 21 bases spanning the gap.

The V and J genes are TRBV29-1 and TRBJ1-2, with TRBD1 identical over 8 bases. V was clipped by 7 bases and J by 4 bases; unmatched bases: 8. The CDR3 covers 13 residues. Germline V gene data show CDR1 as SQVTM and CDR2 as ANQGSEA. The chain's CDR3 is CSAVGQATYGYTF. In DNA form, the CDR3 reads TGCAGCGCCGTGGGACAGGCTACCTATGGCTACACCTTC.

This chain links TRBV2 with TRBJ1-5; D is perhaps TRBD1 (5 bases). V lost 3 bases and J 7 bases, leaving 10 bases between the germline ends. CDR1 and CDR2 (germline): SNHLY, FYNNEI. This CDR3 is built from 13 residues. CDR3 in DNA: TGTGCCAGCAGTGAGGGCAGGGAACAGCCCCAGCATTTT. This sequence encodes CASSEGREQPQHF.